The sequence of this T cell receptor beta chain was determined in a study of cytomegalovirus exposure and HLA in healthy donors. In the case of this clone: No antigen is known for it.

Both 60 Vbeta primers and 13 Jbeta primers went into the PCR. Clones were sequenced by immunoSEQ multiplex PCR, and TCRdb holds only the in-frame ones, with some missing. The sample consists of about 140,000 clones, approximately 82% of them appearing once. General study findings and limits: Sequencing likely generated an artifact that appeared as a cluster of highly shared sequence variants. Later genetic work tied a missense DCLRE1C variant to beta-chain V and J trimming.

Germline values: CDR1 MGHDK, CDR2 SYGVNS. V shed 3 bases and J shed 3 bases, with 8 bases lying between them. This CDR3 contains 14 residues. Sequencing was carried out using PBMCs. The chain carries TRBV25-1 and TRBJ1-4; perhaps TRBD1 as D (5 bases). This receptor was identified in a man in his forties in good health and CMV-seronegative. The chain's CDR3 is CASSEKTANEKLFF. CDR3 sequence (DNA): TGTGCCAGCAGTGAGAAGACAGCTAATGAAAAACTGTTTTTT.